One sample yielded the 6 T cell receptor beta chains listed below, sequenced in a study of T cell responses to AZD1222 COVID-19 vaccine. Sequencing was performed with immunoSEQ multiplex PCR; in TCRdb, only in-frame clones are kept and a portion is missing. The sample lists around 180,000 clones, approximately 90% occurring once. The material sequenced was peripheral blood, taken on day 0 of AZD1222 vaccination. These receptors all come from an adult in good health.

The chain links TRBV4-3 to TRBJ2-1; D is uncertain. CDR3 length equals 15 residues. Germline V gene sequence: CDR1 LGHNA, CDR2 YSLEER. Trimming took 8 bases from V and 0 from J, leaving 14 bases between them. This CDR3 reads CASLPTVRSYNEQFF. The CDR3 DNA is TGCGCCAGCTTACCAACAGTCCGCTCCTACAATGAGCAGTTCTTC.

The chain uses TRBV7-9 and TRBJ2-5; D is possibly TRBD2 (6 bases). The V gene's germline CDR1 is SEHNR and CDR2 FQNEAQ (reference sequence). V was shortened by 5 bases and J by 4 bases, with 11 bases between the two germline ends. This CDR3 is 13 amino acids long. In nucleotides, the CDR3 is TGTGCCAGCAGCCTGGGAGGTGGAGAGACCCAGTACTTC. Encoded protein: CASSLGGGETQYF.

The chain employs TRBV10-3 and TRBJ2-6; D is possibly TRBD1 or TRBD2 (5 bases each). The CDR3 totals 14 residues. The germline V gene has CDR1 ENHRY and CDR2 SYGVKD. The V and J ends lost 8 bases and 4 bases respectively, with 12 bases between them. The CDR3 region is CAIGYGAGANVLTF. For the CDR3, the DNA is TGTGCCATCGGTTACGGGGCCGGGGCCAACGTCCTGACTTTC.

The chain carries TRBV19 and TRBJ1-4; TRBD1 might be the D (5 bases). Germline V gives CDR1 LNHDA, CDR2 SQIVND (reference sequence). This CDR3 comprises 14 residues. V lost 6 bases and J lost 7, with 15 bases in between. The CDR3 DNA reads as TGTGCCAGTAGCCACGCGGGGCTGGGTGAAAAACTGTTTTTT. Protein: CASSHAGLGEKLFF. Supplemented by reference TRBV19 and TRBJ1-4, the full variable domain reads DGGITQSPKYLFRKEGQNVTLSCEQNLNHDAMYWYRQDPGQGLRLIYYSQIVNDFQKGDIAEGYSVSREKKESFPLTVTSAQKNPTAFYLCASSHAGLGEKLFFGSGTQLSVL.

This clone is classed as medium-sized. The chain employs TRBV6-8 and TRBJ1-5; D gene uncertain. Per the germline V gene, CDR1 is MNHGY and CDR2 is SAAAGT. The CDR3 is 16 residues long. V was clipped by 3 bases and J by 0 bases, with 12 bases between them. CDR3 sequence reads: CASSYARLSSNQPQHF. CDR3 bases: TGTGCCAGCAGTTATGCGCGGCTATCTAGCAATCAGCCCCAGCATTTT.

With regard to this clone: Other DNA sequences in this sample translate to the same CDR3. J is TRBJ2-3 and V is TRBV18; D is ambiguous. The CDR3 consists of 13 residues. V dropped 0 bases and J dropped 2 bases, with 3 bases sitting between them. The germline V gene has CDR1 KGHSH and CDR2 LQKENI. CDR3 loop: CASSPPSTDTQYF. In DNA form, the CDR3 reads TGTGCCAGCTCACCACCCTCCACAGATACGCAGTATTTT.